This T cell receptor (beta chain) is drawn from a study of shared clonotypes between healthy human individuals. Overall study findings and caveats: Four donors shared around 5.2% of their naive CD4 clonotypes. Since donors were few, the genetic and exposure-history diversity represented was limited.

V lost 2 bases, J lost 10 bases, and 16 bases lay in between. Per germline, CDR1 SGHTS and CDR2 YDEGEE. The CDR3 is 14 residues long. Terminally differentiated effector memory CD45RA+ cells were left out of the naive CD8 fraction, which was CD45RO-negative and positively selected for CCR7. With respect to this clone: Its antigen remains unknown.

Original analysis: As immunoSEQ supplied junction-only sequences (without quality scores), filtering differed. Using immunoSEQ multiplex PCR, the repertoire was profiled, and TCRdb retains in-frame clones only, with some absent. V, J and clone size reflect that table, while D and trimming were determined from the DNA. The repertoire consists of about 1.9 million clones, with just under 95% occurring once and the leading ten covering about 1.6%. Sequenced: naive CD8+ T cells from PBMCs. The V call is TRBV5-8, the J call TRBJ2-1; D might be TRBD2 (6 bases). The clonotype comes from a man younger than 30 in good health. Some clones in this sample may be carry-over from other donors' samples. The CDR3 spells CASSLRDFPPEQFF. Written as DNA, the CDR3 is TGTGCCAGCAGCTTAAGGGACTTCCCTCCGGAGCAGTTCTTC. The variable domain in full, completed from reference TRBV5-8 and TRBJ2-1, reads EAGVTQSPTHLIKTRGQQATLRCSPISGHTSVYWYQQALGLGLQFLLWYDEGEERNRGNFPPRFSGRQFPNYSSELNVNALELEDSALYLCASSLRDFPPEQFFGPGTRLTVL.